Reported below is one TCR beta chain. The sample comes from a study of shared clonotypes between healthy human individuals. Using immunoSEQ multiplex PCR, the repertoire was profiled, and TCRdb retains in-frame clones only, with some absent. The sample lists 550,000 to 850,000 clones, about 74% seen once, with around 1.6% in the top ten. The sample was memory CD4+ T cells sorted from blood. Documented subset: CD45RA-negative fraction. The origin of this receptor is a woman aged 30 to 39 in good health.

This CDR3 is CASRRTSAGLDTQYF. The CDR3, as DNA: TGTGCCAGCAGGAGGACTAGCGCGGGACTAGATACGCAGTATTTT. The J gene is TRBJ2-3, the V gene TRBV27, with 9 nucleotides matching TRBD2. Per the germline V gene, CDR1 is MNHEY and CDR2 is SMNVEV (reference sequence). The CDR3 covers 15 residues. The J segment lost 5 bases and the V segment lost 6 bases, leaving 9 bases of the junction unmatched.